The 13 T cell receptor beta chains reported below all come from one sample, sequenced in a study of cytomegalovirus exposure and HLA in healthy donors. 13 Jbeta primers and 60 Vbeta primers were used for the PCR. Using immunoSEQ multiplex PCR, the repertoire was profiled, and TCRdb retains in-frame clones only, with some absent. Found here are roughly 140,000 clones, around 82% of them singletons; the top ten hold about 3.2%. The sequenced material came from PBMCs. The receptors were sampled from a female donor in good health and CMV-seronegative.

This chain links TRBV19 with TRBJ1-1; D perhaps matches TRBD1 (6 bases). The CDR3 has 13 amino acids. Germline CDR1 is LNHDA and CDR2 is SQIVND (reference sequence). Trimming cost V 3 bases and J 6 bases, with 11 bases left between them. CDR3 region: CASSIRGTAEAFF. DNA of the CDR3: TGTGCCAGTAGTATTAGGGGGACCGCTGAAGCTTTCTTT.

This clone has just a few counts. The chain combines TRBV5-1 with TRBJ1-4, with TRBD1 as a possible D gene (6 bases). This CDR3 is built from 14 residues. With 5 bases removed from V and 5 bases from J, the gap between germline ends came to 13 bases. Germline V gene data show CDR1 as SGHRS and CDR2 as YFSETQ. The CDR3 region has the DNA TGCGCCAGCAGTCGGGGAGGGGGAAATGAAAAACTGTTTTTT. This sequence encodes CASSRGGGNEKLFF.

The rearrangement uses TRBV19 and TRBJ1-5, with D uncertain. V lost 3 bases, J lost 2 bases, and 11 bases lay in between. There are 15 residues in the CDR3. CDR1 and CDR2 from the germline V gene are LNHDA and SQIVND (reference sequence). This CDR3 is CASSIRGGGNQPQHF. CDR3 DNA sequence: TGTGCCAGTAGTATCCGGGGAGGAGGCAATCAGCCCCAGCATTTT.

This rearrangement joins TRBV7-9 to TRBJ1-1; TRBD1 aligns across 9 bases. Germline CDR1 and CDR2: SEHNR and FQNEAQ (reference sequence). Trimming removed 10 bases from V and 1 base from J; junction bases left unmatched: 13. The CDR3 is 16 residues long. The CDR3 coding sequence is TGTGCCATCACCGGGACAGGGAGAAGTTGGAACACTGAAGCTTTCTTT. Its protein product is CAITGTGRSWNTEAFF.

The rearrangement joins TRBV9 to TRBJ1-1; no definite D call. CDR1 is SGDLS, CDR2 YYNGEE, per germline. The CDR3 loop spans 13 amino acids. V was pared by 2 bases and J by 0 bases, with 5 bases between. CDR3 sequence reads: CASSVRMNTEAFF. The CDR3 region has the DNA TGTGCCAGCAGCGTGAGGATGAACACTGAAGCTTTCTTT.

The CDR3 sequence is CASSFSNRGTTNEKLFF. The CDR3, as DNA: TGTGCCAGCAGTTTCTCAAACAGGGGGACAACTAATGAAAAACTGTTTTTT. The V gene is TRBV28, the J gene TRBJ1-4, with TRBD1 matching over 8 bases. Trimming took 3 bases from V and 0 from J; bases not matched to a gene: 6. Germline CDR1 is MDHEN and CDR2 is SYDVKM. The CDR3 is made up of 17 amino acids. Filled out from reference TRBV28 and TRBJ1-4, the complete variable domain reads DVKVTQSSRYLVKRTGEKVFLECVQDMDHENMFWYRQDPGLGLRLIYFSYDVKMKEKGDIPEGYSVSREKKERFSLILESASTNQTSMYLCASSFSNRGTTNEKLFFGSGTQLSVL.

CDR3 residues: CASEFRSGAPYNEQFF. CDR3 DNA: TGTGCCAGCGAGTTCAGAAGCGGGGCCCCCTACAATGAGCAGTTCTTC. The V and J genes are TRBV4-2 and TRBJ2-1; 7 bases are a match to TRBD2. Germline V gene lookup returns CDR1 LGHNA and CDR2 YNFKEQ. The CDR3 covers 16 residues. The trim removed 8 bases at V and 2 bases at J, leaving 12 bases unmatched.

In its sample, this clone was seen a few times. The chain carries TRBV6-5 and TRBJ1-1; 7 nucleotides align to TRBD1. V lost 1 base, J lost 7 bases, and 6 bases stayed unmatched. Germline CDR1 and CDR2: MNHEY and SVGAGI. The CDR3 loop spans 14 amino acids. This CDR3 is CASSYFGGGSEAFF. CDR3 bases: TGTGCCAGCAGTTACTTTGGAGGGGGCAGTGAAGCTTTCTTT.

This chain connects TRBV19 to TRBJ1-5, with D possibly matching TRBD1 (5 bases). V gave up 5 bases and J gave up 2 bases, with 10 bases separating them. There are 14 residues in the CDR3. Germline assignment: CDR1 LNHDA and CDR2 SQIVND (reference sequence). In DNA, the CDR3 is TGTGCCAGTAGTCCCGGACATGGCAATCAGCCCCAGCATTTT. Translating gives CASSPGHGNQPQHF.

The chain is built from TRBV5-1 and TRBJ2-3; D might be TRBD2 (6 bases). The germline V and J ends were trimmed by 5 bases and 5 bases, with 18 bases remaining between them. Per germline, CDR1 SGHRS and CDR2 YFSETQ. This CDR3 region has 15 residues. CDR3 sequence reads: CASRINVMGGDTQYF. CDR3 nucleotide sequence: TGCGCCAGCAGGATTAACGTAATGGGAGGAGATACGCAGTATTTT.

J is TRBJ1-1 and V is TRBV7-9; 7 nucleotides align to TRBD1. The CDR3 is 15 amino acids. Germline trimming cut 4 bases from V and 0 bases from J; bases unmatched to any gene: 5. Germline loops: CDR1 SEHNR, CDR2 FQNEAQ (reference sequence). The CDR3 region has the DNA TGTGCCAGCAGCTCCGGGGACAGTTTGAACACTGAAGCTTTCTTT. This codes for CASSSGDSLNTEAFF.

J is TRBJ2-1 and V is TRBV6-6; possibly TRBD2 for D (6 bases). The length of the CDR3 is 16 residues. With 6 bases removed from V and 2 bases from J, the gap between germline ends came to 17 bases. Germline CDR1 reads MNHNY; CDR2 reads SVGAGI (reference sequence). The CDR3 protein is CASSPPGSVPYNEQFF. The DNA of the CDR3 is TGTGCCAGCAGCCCCCCCGGGAGCGTTCCCTACAATGAGCAGTTCTTC.

The sample holds many counts of this clone. CDR3 in amino acids: CASSTPGQGGYEQYF. In DNA, the CDR3 is TGTGCCAGCAGCACCCCGGGACAGGGGGGTTACGAGCAGTACTTC. This rearrangement joins TRBV5-6 to TRBJ2-7; 11 positions agree with TRBD1. Germline CDR1 SGHDT, CDR2 YYEEEE. The CDR3 covers 15 residues. The V and J ends lost 4 bases and 4 bases, in that order; junction bases with no gene match: 7.